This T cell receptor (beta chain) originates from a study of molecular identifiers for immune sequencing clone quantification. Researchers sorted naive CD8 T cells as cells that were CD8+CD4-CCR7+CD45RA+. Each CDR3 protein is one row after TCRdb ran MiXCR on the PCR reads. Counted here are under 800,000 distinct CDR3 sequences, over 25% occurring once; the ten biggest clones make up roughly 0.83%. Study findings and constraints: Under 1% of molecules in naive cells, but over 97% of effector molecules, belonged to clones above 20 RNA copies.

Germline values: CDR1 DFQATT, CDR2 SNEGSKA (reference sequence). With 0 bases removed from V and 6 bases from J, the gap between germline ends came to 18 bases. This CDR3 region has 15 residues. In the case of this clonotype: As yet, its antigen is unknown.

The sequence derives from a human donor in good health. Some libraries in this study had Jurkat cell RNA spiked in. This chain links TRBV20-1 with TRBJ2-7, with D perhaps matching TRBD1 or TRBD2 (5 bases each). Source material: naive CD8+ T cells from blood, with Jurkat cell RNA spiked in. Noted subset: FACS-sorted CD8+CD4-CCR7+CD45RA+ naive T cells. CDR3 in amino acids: CSARDVLGEHCEQYF. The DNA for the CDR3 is TGCAGTGCTAGAGATGTTTTAGGGGAGCACTGCGAGCAGTACTTC.